This T cell receptor beta chain was retrieved from a study of blood T cell repertoires in COVID-19. Profiled with immunoSEQ multiplex PCR; TCRdb holds only in-frame clones, not every one. The table lists 25,000 to 35,000 clones, 80% to 90% of them singletons. Germline V CDR1 and CDR2: SQVTM, ANQGSEA. The CDR3 runs 14 residues. Deletions cut 3 bases from V and 7 bases from J, with 16 bases between. The sequencing input was peripheral blood. This clonotype was sampled from a man at least 80 years old with acute or convalescent COVID-19. The genes are TRBV29-1 and TRBJ2-1, with D uncertain. CDR3 sequence reads: CSVDLMVTTNEQFF. The CDR3, as DNA: TGCAGCGTTGACTTGATGGTCACGACAAATGAGCAGTTCTTC.